The rows below give T cell receptor beta chains drawn from one sample of a study of T cell responses to AZD1222 COVID-19 vaccine. Assay used: immunoSEQ multiplex PCR; TCRdb lists only in-frame clones, some missing. The sample shows over 150,000 clones, 85% to 90% of them seen only once. The source was peripheral blood, collected 28 days after the second AZD1222 dose. The receptors here all came from an adult who received the AZD1222 COVID-19 vaccine. CDR3s include the opening cysteine and the closing phenylalanine or tryptophan. Fields, in order: clone size, J gene, V gene, D gene, CDR3 length, CDR3 protein, CDR3 DNA. The D gene is left open where the match is weak. Rows may omit the clone size; those that give it use once, few, many or a size class.

NA TRBJ2-7 TRBV5-1 NA 15 CASSLFGTETYEQYF TGCGCCAGCAGCTTGTTTGGCACGGAAACCTACGAGCAGTACTTC
NA TRBJ2-3 TRBV7-8 NA 12 CASSPYTDTQYF TGTGCCAGCAGCCCCTACACAGATACGCAGTATTTT
NA TRBJ2-7 TRBV7-2 NA 13 CASSLPPTGGQYF TGTGCCAGCAGCCTTCCCCCGACTGGGGGACAGTACTTC
few TRBJ2-7 TRBV5-4 NA 13 CASSLAGGSEQYF TGTGCCAGCAGCTTGGCCGGGGGAAGCGAGCAGTACTTC
NA TRBJ2-1 TRBV11-3 TRBD1 17 CASSARQGVSSYNEQFF TGTGCCAGCAGCGCGAGACAGGGTGTCAGCTCCTACAATGAGCAGTTCTTC
NA TRBJ2-1 TRBV30 NA 16 CAWSYSVGGQRSEQFF TGTGCCTGGAGTTACAGTGTCGGGGGGCAGAGGTCGGAGCAGTTCTTC
NA TRBJ2-7 TRBV12-3/TRBV12-4 NA 13 CASSFNTGREQYF TGTGCCAGCAGTTTTAATACAGGGCGCGAGCAGTACTTC
NA TRBJ1-1 TRBV6-1 NA 14 CASSDLWTHTEAFF TGTGCCAGCAGTGACCTCTGGACACACACTGAAGCTTTCTTT
NA TRBJ1-6 TRBV9 NA 14 CASSAAGTHSPLHF TGTGCCAGCAGCGCGGCCGGGACCCATTCACCCCTCCACTTT
NA TRBJ1-1 TRBV7-2 NA 14 CASSLGRANTEAFF TGTGCCAGCAGCTTGGGCCGGGCTAACACTGAAGCTTTCTTT
few TRBJ1-5 TRBV18 NA 13 CASSPGGNQPQHF TGTGCCAGCTCACCAGGGGGCAATCAGCCCCAGCATTTT
NA TRBJ2-3 TRBV5-4 TRBD2 15 CASSPRGGPRDTQYF TGTGCCAGCAGTCCGCGGGGGGGCCCGAGAGATACGCAGTATTTT
NA TRBJ1-2 TRBV18 NA 15 CASSPGQTANYGYTF TGTGCCAGCTCACCCGGACAGACCGCTAACTATGGCTACACCTTC
NA TRBJ1-5 TRBV7-9 NA 17 CASSLVRGLGAYQPQHF TGTGCCAGCAGCTTAGTTCGGGGACTTGGGGCTTATCAGCCCCAGCATTTT
once TRBJ1-1 TRBV18 NA 14 CASSPLPTDTEAFF TGTGCCAGCTCACCACTGCCGACAGACACTGAAGCTTTCTTT
few TRBJ2-5 TRBV11-3 NA 15 CASSLGGRDQETQYF TGTGCCAGCAGCTTAGGCGGGCGGGATCAAGAGACCCAGTACTTC
NA TRBJ2-3 TRBV12-5 NA 10 CASGPDTQYF TGTGCTAGTGGTCCCGATACGCAGTATTTT
NA TRBJ2-3 TRBV5-6 NA 15 CASSPRILGTDTQYF TGTGCCAGCAGCCCCCGCATCTTGGGCACAGATACGCAGTATTTT
NA TRBJ2-7 TRBV3-1/TRBV3-2 NA 13 CASSQNAPPEQYF TGTGCCAGCAGCCAGAACGCCCCCCCCGAGCAGTACTTC
few TRBJ1-2 TRBV6-2/TRBV6-3 NA 11 CASSPNYGYTF TGTGCCAGCAGCCCGAACTATGGCTACACCTTC
NA TRBJ1-5 TRBV18 NA 14 CASSPAGRNQPQHF TGTGCCAGCTCACCAGCAGGGAGGAATCAGCCCCAGCATTTT
NA TRBJ1-2 TRBV19 TRBD1 18 CASSIFGGQGPPAPGYTF TGTGCCAGTAGTATATTTGGGGGACAGGGGCCTCCGGCTCCTGGCTACACCTTC
NA TRBJ2-7 TRBV20-1 NA 13 CSASSRSSYEQYF TGCAGTGCTAGTTCTAGGAGCTCCTACGAGCAGTACTTC
few TRBJ2-1 TRBV30 TRBD2 17 CAWRNRLAGGLGNEQFF TGTGCCTGGAGGAACCGCCTGGCGGGGGGGCTAGGGAATGAGCAGTTCTTC
once TRBJ2-2 TRBV3-1/TRBV3-2 TRBD1 15 CASSLGQGNTGELFF TGTGCCAGCAGCCTGGGACAGGGGAACACCGGGGAGCTGTTTTTT
once TRBJ1-2 TRBV30 TRBD1 14 CAWSTGTGSYGYTF TGTGCCTGGAGTACCGGGACAGGGTCCTATGGCTACACCTTC
once TRBJ1-1 TRBV9 TRBD1 13 CASSVQGGTEAFF TGTGCCAGCAGCGTCCAGGGGGGCACTGAAGCTTTCTTT
NA TRBJ1-2 TRBV3-1/TRBV3-2 NA 15 CASSQTWDAAYGYTF TGTGCCAGCAGCCAAACCTGGGACGCGGCCTATGGCTACACCTTC
NA TRBJ2-5 TRBV25-1 NA 13 CASSDPFAETQYF TGTGCCAGCAGTGATCCCTTTGCAGAGACCCAGTACTTC
NA TRBJ2-2 TRBV5-1 NA 16 CASRLDMLGAVGELFF TGCGCCAGCAGACTTGACATGTTGGGGGCGGTCGGGGAGCTGTTTTTT
few TRBJ1-1 TRBV3-1/TRBV3-2 NA 13 CASSQGRTAEAFF TGTGCCAGCAGCCAAGGAAGGACCGCGGAAGCTTTCTTT
few TRBJ1-2 TRBV11-2 TRBD1 12 CASSRTGPGYTF TGTGCCAGCAGCCGGACAGGGCCTGGCTACACCTTC
NA TRBJ1-3 TRBV10-3 NA 17 CAIRAQGTLLSGNTIYF TGTGCCATCAGAGCCCAGGGGACCCTACTCTCTGGAAACACCATATATTTT
NA TRBJ2-5 TRBV15 TRBD1 16 CATSRGAGQGAETQYF TGTGCCACCAGCAGAGGGGCGGGACAGGGGGCAGAGACCCAGTACTTC
NA TRBJ1-6 TRBV7-8 TRBD1 16 CASSLGMTGANSPLHF TGTGCCAGCAGCTTAGGGATGACAGGGGCTAATTCACCCCTCCACTTT
NA TRBJ1-3 TRBV3-1/TRBV3-2 TRBD1 16 CASSQQGGSSGNTIYF TGTGCCAGCAGCCAGCAGGGGGGGAGCTCTGGAAACACCATATATTTT
NA TRBJ2-2 TRBV7-3 TRBD2 20 CASSRVPGLAGGRATGELFF TGTGCCAGCAGCCGCGTCCCGGGACTAGCGGGGGGGCGGGCCACCGGGGAGCTGTTTTTT